A selection of T cell receptor beta chains follows, all from one sample in a study of CD8+CD57+ T cells in acquired aplastic anemia. TCRdb ran MiXCR on the reads and lists one entry per CDR3 protein. Of just over 400,000 distinct CDR3 sequences in the sample, 65% to 75% are singletons; the top ten hold 4%. The sequenced sample consisted of sorted CD4+, CD8+, or CD8+CD57+ T cells (not recorded which) from PBMCs. These TCRs come from a human donor in good health, serving as a control. Both conserved end residues are part of each CDR3. D genes are given only for firm matches. The listing skips clone size in some rows; elsewhere it reads once, few, many or a size class.

CDR3 DNA	CDR3 protein	D gene	V gene	J gene	clone size
TGCAGTGCTAGAGTATCCATGGCTATGGGGGATGGCTACACCTTC	CSARVSMAMGDGYTF	.	TRBV20-1	TRBJ1-2	.
TGCAGTGCTAGGCCAGGGGAAGCTTTCTTT	CSARPGEAFF	.	TRBV20-1	TRBJ1-1	.
TGCGCCAGCAGCCTCCGGGACGGCTCCTACTACGAGCAGTACTTC	CASSLRDGSYYEQYF	.	TRBV5-1	TRBJ2-7	.
TGTGCCAGCAGGCCAGGGGGCAGGGGCACTGAAGCTTTCTTT	CASRPGGRGTEAFF	TRBD1	TRBV7-2	TRBJ1-1	many
TGTGCCAGCAGTTTCGACAGGTTTAGCACAGATACGCAGTATTTT	CASSFDRFSTDTQYF	.	TRBV12-3/TRBV12-4	TRBJ2-3	.
TGTGCCAGCAGCCCAGCGGGGGGACGCCAGGATACGCAGTATTTT	CASSPAGGRQDTQYF	TRBD2	TRBV7-2	TRBJ2-3	.
TGTGCCACCAGCAGGGGGCCTGGAGGGGATGGTGGCTACACCTTC	CATSRGPGGDGGYTF	.	TRBV15	TRBJ1-2	.
TGTGCCAGCAGCTTGGGTTCTCGGCAGGGGGATTTACATGGCTACACCTTC	CASSLGSRQGDLHGYTF	TRBD1	TRBV5-8	TRBJ1-2	many
TGTGCCAGTAGCGGCGCTAGCGAGTACGAGCAGTACTTC	CASSGASEYEQYF	.	TRBV9	TRBJ2-7	.
TGTGCCAGTAGTGGACCGAGCGTCCGGTCCTCCTATAATTCTCCCCTCCACTTT	CASSGPSVRSSYNSPLHF	.	TRBV19	TRBJ1-6	.
TGTGCCAGCAAAGGTTTTGGCCGCAGCTCTTACCCCCTGTACTTT	CASKGFGRSSYPLYF	.	TRBV2	TRBJ1-6	.
TGCGCCAGCAGCCAAGGCCGTTCACAGACCGCCAACACCATATATTTT	CASSQGRSQTANTIYF	.	TRBV4-3	TRBJ1-3	many
TGTGCCAGCAGCTCTAGGGGTAACTATGGCTACACCTTC	CASSSRGNYGYTF	.	TRBV2	TRBJ1-2	.
TGTGCCATCAGTGAGTGGGGGGGACAAGAGACCCAGTACTTC	CAISEWGGQETQYF	TRBD2	TRBV10-3	TRBJ2-5	.
TGTGCCACCAGCAGAGCAGGAAATTCACCCCTCCACTTT	CATSRAGNSPLHF	.	TRBV15	TRBJ1-6	.
TGCAGCGTTGCGTTGGGACAGGGAGACTACGAGCAGTACTTC	CSVALGQGDYEQYF	TRBD1	TRBV29-1	TRBJ2-7	.
TGTGCCAGCAGCATATTACGAGTAGACGAGCAGTACTTC	CASSILRVDEQYF	.	TRBV11-2	TRBJ2-7	.
TGCAGTAGACTAGCGGGGGGAGGCGAGACCCAGTACTTC	CSRLAGGGETQYF	TRBD2	TRBV20-1	TRBJ2-5	.
TGTGCCAGCAGCGGGCTCAGGGCGCGCCCTGGCTACATCCACTTT	CASSGLRARPGYIHF	.	TRBV9	TRBJ1-6	.
TGCGCCAGCAGCGGGAAGAATGAGCAGTTCTTC	CASSGKNEQFF	.	TRBV4-1	TRBJ2-1	.
TGTGCCTGGAATAGAGGGGTAGGGCAGCAAGAGACCCAGTACTTC	CAWNRGVGQQETQYF	.	TRBV30	TRBJ2-5	many
TGTGCCAGCAGCTCTCGGGGGGGCGTGAAGACCCAGTACTTC	CASSSRGGVKTQYF	TRBD2	TRBV11-3	TRBJ2-5	.
TGTGCCATCAGTGAGGCGACGGACCGGGCGAACACTGAAGCTTTCTTT	CAISEATDRANTEAFF	.	TRBV10-3	TRBJ1-1	.
TGTGCCAGCAGCCCTGACTACGGAGTTTATAATTCATCCCTCCACTTT	CASSPDYGVYNSSLHF	.	TRBV7-9	TRBJ1-6	once
TGTGCCAGCAGCCTCAGGTTAGATGGAAACACCACATTC	CASSLRLDGNTTF	.	TRBV11-2	TRBJ1-2	.
TGTGCCAGCAGTTCCGACAGGTCCTATGGCTACACCTTC	CASSSDRSYGYTF	.	TRBV7-6	TRBJ1-2	.
TGCGCCAGCCGGACGGATAGCAATCAGCCAGCTTTCTTT	CASRTDSNQPAFF	.	TRBV5-1	TRBJ1-1	.